Following are 27 T cell receptor beta chains from one sample sequenced in a study of Graves' ophthalmopathy and Graves' hyperthyroidism. Scientists amplified the TCR beta CDR3 regions from RNA transcripts. RT-PCR with HTBI primers came first, then second-round multiplex PCR. Each CDR3 protein is one row after TCRdb ran MiXCR on the multiplex PCR reads. The data show about 240,000 distinct CDR3 sequences, about 46% seen once. Sequences were obtained from peripheral blood. Receptors were obtained from an adult man with Graves' ophthalmopathy.

This rearrangement joins TRBV3-1 to TRBJ1-2, with 8 positions matching TRBD1. Trimming took 4 bases from V and 3 from J; bases not matched to a gene: 7. CDR3 size: 15 residues. Germline V gene data show CDR1 as LGHDT and CDR2 as YNNKEL (reference sequence). CDR3 loop: CASSLLTGDDYGYTF. In DNA, the CDR3 is TGTGCCAGCAGCCTCTTGACAGGGGACGACTATGGCTACACCTTC.

This clonotype was recorded many times. V and J are TRBV12-3 or TRBV12-4 and TRBJ1-2, with 7 bases fitting TRBD1. The CDR3 runs to 14 residues. V lost 1 base to trimming and J lost 7 bases; unmatched junction nucleotides: 6. In DNA, the CDR3 is TGTGCCAGCAGTTTAGGAGACAGGGAGACTGGCTACACCTTC. Translation gives CASSLGDRETGYTF.

This clonotype was seen more than once but under ten times. J is TRBJ2-2 and V is TRBV4-2; a weak D match, TRBD1 (5 bases). There are 12 residues in the CDR3. V was pared by 0 bases and J by 11 bases, with 7 bases between. The V gene's germline CDR1 is LGHNA and CDR2 YNFKEQ. CDR3 nucleotides: TGTGCCAGCAGCCAAGACAGGGTTGAGCTGTTTTTT. The encoded protein is CASSQDRVELFF.

This clonotype was picked up a small number of times. The V call is TRBV7-3, the J call TRBJ2-7, with 8 positions matching TRBD1. The CDR3 covers 15 residues. With V trimmed by 7 bases and J by 0 bases, 8 bases remained unmatched. CDR1 is SGHTA, CDR2 FQGTGA, per germline. DNA for the CDR3: TGTGCCAGCACCCTGGGACAGGAAATCTCCTACGAGCAGTACTTC. Translating gives CASTLGQEISYEQYF.

This clonotype came up a few times. This chain uses TRBV10-3 with TRBJ1-2; the D gene is possibly TRBD1 (5 bases). Between the trimmed V and J ends, which lost 7 bases and 8 bases, there was a span of 20 bases. CDR1 is ENHRY, CDR2 SYGVKD, per germline. The CDR3 totals 14 residues. CDR3 DNA: TGTGCCATCAAGGAAAGCGGTCCAGGGAGCGGCTACACCTTC. It translates to CAIKESGPGSGYTF.

The J gene is TRBJ1-6, the V gene TRBV20-1, with D unresolved. V lost 6 bases to trimming and J lost 6 bases, with 12 bases between them. The CDR3 runs 13 residues. The germline V gene has CDR1 DFQATT and CDR2 SNEGSKA (reference sequence). The DNA for the CDR3 is TGCAGTGCGAGACCCTACGGTAATTCACCCCTCCACTTT. This translates into CSARPYGNSPLHF.

The CDR3 DNA sequence: TGTGCCACCACACCTCCGACAGAAGAAAAACTGTTTTTT. Encoded protein: CATTPPTEEKLFF. The chain joins TRBV10-3 to TRBJ1-4; TRBD1 might be the D (5 bases). V dropped 10 bases and J dropped 8 bases, with 17 bases sitting between them. Germline loops: CDR1 ENHRY, CDR2 SYGVKD. This CDR3 comprises 13 residues.

The chain is built from TRBV20-1 and TRBJ2-5; D not certain. The ends were cut back, 4 bases at V and 1 base at J, with 10 bases in the middle. This CDR3 spans 13 amino acids. CDR1 and CDR2 (germline): DFQATT, SNEGSKA (reference sequence). CDR3 residues: CSANSDGQETQYF. Written as DNA, the CDR3 is TGCAGTGCTAATTCGGACGGCCAAGAGACCCAGTACTTC.

This clonotype was seen only a few times. J is TRBJ1-2 and V is TRBV2, with D possibly being TRBD1 (5 bases). The V and J ends lost 2 bases and 8 bases respectively, with 12 bases between them. This CDR3 has 13 residues. In germline, CDR1 is SNHLY, CDR2 FYNNEI. In nucleotides, the CDR3 is TGTGCCAGCAGTGAAAGGGGAAGTCTGGGCTACACCTTC. Protein: CASSERGSLGYTF.

This clonotype has ten or more counts. V usage is TRBV9 and J usage is TRBJ1-2; tentatively, D is TRBD1 (5 bases). V shed 4 bases and J shed 4 bases, with 14 bases lying between them. Germline CDR1 SGDLS, CDR2 YYNGEE. There are 14 residues in the CDR3. This CDR3 is CASSPRRESYGYTF. CDR3 nucleotides: TGTGCCAGCAGCCCACGCAGGGAAAGCTATGGCTACACCTTC.

This chain connects TRBV10-3 to TRBJ2-2; D may be TRBD1 (6 bases). The CDR3 runs to 12 residues. The germline CDR1 and CDR2 sequences are ENHRY and SYGVKD. V lost 11 bases and J 4 bases, leaving 11 bases between the germline ends. The DNA for the CDR3 is TGTGCCGCACAGGGCTTCACCGGGGAGCTGTTTTTT. Amino acids: CAAQGFTGELFF.

This clonotype was counted a few times. The chain's CDR3 is CASSEQGSSYNSPLHF. CDR3 bases: TGTGCCAGCAGCGAACAGGGGAGCTCCTATAATTCACCCCTCCACTTT. The chain has TRBV6-1 and TRBJ1-6; 7 nucleotides agree with TRBD1. CDR3 length: 16 residues. Germline assignment: CDR1 MNHNS and CDR2 SASEGT. Trimming took 6 bases from V and 0 from J; bases not matched to a gene: 5.

The sample holds a few counts of this clonotype. This chain joins TRBV7-2 and TRBJ1-5; D is perhaps TRBD1 (6 bases). The CDR3 extends over 16 amino acids. Germline V gene sequence: CDR1 SGHTA, CDR2 FQGNSA. The germline V and J ends were trimmed by 1 base and 7 bases, with 17 bases remaining between them. CDR3 bases: TGTGCCAGCAGCTTAGTAGGGGGAGGTGAAGGCCAGCCCCAGCATTTT. It specifies CASSLVGGGEGQPQHF.

The chain is built from TRBV24-1 and TRBJ2-2; TRBD1 might be the D (5 bases). The CDR3 is 16 amino acids. In germline, CDR1 is KGHDR, CDR2 SFDVKD. The V end was cut by 6 bases, the J end by 5 bases, with 18 bases between. The CDR3 loop is CATSPSRQGETGELFF. The CDR3 DNA sequence: TGTGCCACCAGTCCTAGTCGGCAGGGCGAGACCGGGGAGCTGTTTTTT.

DNA of the CDR3: TGTGCCAGCAGCGACGGCCCGGGGGGCGAGCAGTACTTC. This translates into CASSDGPGGEQYF. This chain joins TRBV19 and TRBJ2-7, with TRBD2 matching over 7 bases. The junction had 11 bases not matched to a gene; V was cut back by 9 bases and J by 6 bases. Germline CDR1 reads LNHDA; CDR2 reads SQIVND (reference sequence). This CDR3 has 13 amino acids.

For this clonotype: One end of the junction varies from germline; a read error may be responsible. V is TRBV10-2 and J is TRBJ2-2, with D perhaps assigned TRBD1 or TRBD2 (5 bases each). Germline V gene lookup returns CDR1 WSHSY and CDR2 SAAADI. The CDR3 consists of 16 residues. CDR3 sequence reads: CASSPRGALGTGELFF. The CDR3 nucleotides are TGTGCCAGCAGCCCTAGAGGGGCGTTGGGGACCGGGGAGCTGTTTTTT.

This clonotype was detected only a few times. This chain connects TRBV7-2 to TRBJ2-2; the D gene is possibly TRBD2 (5 bases). From germline, CDR1 is SGHTA and CDR2 FQGNSA. V shed 5 bases and J shed 4 bases, with 26 bases lying between them. The CDR3 length is 19 residues. The CDR3 coding sequence is TGTGCCAGCAGCCATAGACCCTTGTCGGGGAGATTGGGCACCGGGGAGCTGTTTTTT. Translated: CASSHRPLSGRLGTGELFF.

This clonotype was detected only once. This rearrangement joins TRBV9 to TRBJ2-2, with D perhaps matching TRBD1 or TRBD2 (5 bases each). V lost 4 bases, J lost 7 bases, and 14 bases lay in between. Germline assignment: CDR1 SGDLS and CDR2 YYNGEE. The CDR3 runs to 14 residues. The CDR3 region is CASSLGKRGGELFF. The CDR3 nucleotides read TGTGCCAGCAGCCTAGGGAAGAGGGGCGGGGAGCTGTTTTTT.

This clonotype was seen repeatedly, ten times or more. This chain links TRBV29-1 with TRBJ1-2; TRBD1 agrees at 9 bases. CDR3 length: 13 amino acids. The V and J ends lost 4 bases and 7 bases, in that order; junction bases with no gene match: 7. Per germline, CDR1 SQVTM and CDR2 ANQGSEA. This CDR3 is CSVAVDRGFGYTF. CDR3 DNA: TGCAGCGTTGCAGTCGACAGGGGGTTTGGCTACACCTTC.

CDR3 nucleotides: TGTGCCAGCAGTTACGTAGGGGGCACCTACGAGCAGTACTTC. Translation: CASSYVGGTYEQYF. The chain combines TRBV2 with TRBJ2-7; 7 nucleotides agree with TRBD1. The CDR3 is 14 residues long. Germline V gene sequence: CDR1 SNHLY, CDR2 FYNNEI. V dropped 5 bases and J dropped 2; count of bases not matched to a gene: 6.

The chain joins TRBV29-1 to TRBJ2-5; 8 bases line up with TRBD1. The germline V gene encodes CDR1 SQVTM and CDR2 ANQGSEA. With 0 bases clipped from V and 9 bases from J, the junction kept 15 bases outside the gene matches. The length of the CDR3 is 16 residues. For the CDR3, the DNA is TGCAGCGTTGAAGATCGCCGGACAGGGATAGGGGAGGCCCAGTACTTC. Translated, it gives CSVEDRRTGIGEAQYF. The full variable domain, its missing parts supplied by reference TRBV29-1 and TRBJ2-5, is SAVISQKPSRDICQRGTSLTIQCQVDSQVTMMFWYRQQPGQSLTLIATANQGSEATYESGFVIDKFPISRPNLTFSTLTVSNMSPEDSSIYLCSVEDRRTGIGEAQYFGPGTRLLVL.

J is TRBJ2-7 and V is TRBV11-2; D is unclear. The CDR3 has 13 residues. Trimming left V 2 bases short and J 3 bases short, with 8 bases between. Looked up from germline, CDR1 is SGHAT and CDR2 is FQNNGV. CDR3 nucleotides: TGTGCCAGCAGCTTAAGGGTAGACTACGAGCAGTACTTC. Protein: CASSLRVDYEQYF. The full variable domain, its missing parts supplied by reference TRBV11-2 and TRBJ2-7, is EAGVAQSPRYKIIEKRQSVAFWCNPISGHATLYWYQQILGQGPKLLIQFQNNGVVDDSQLPKDRFSAERLKGVDSTLKIQPAKLEDSAVYLCASSLRVDYEQYFGPGTRLTVT.

This clonotype was recorded a few times. The rearrangement joins TRBV7-6 to TRBJ2-7, with D maybe TRBD1 (5 bases). V lost 5 bases and J 0 bases, leaving 14 bases between the germline ends. The germline V gene encodes CDR1 SGHVS and CDR2 FNYEAQ. The length of the CDR3 is 15 residues. The CDR3 sequence: CASSPRAGSSYEQYF. In DNA form, the CDR3 reads TGTGCCAGCAGCCCCCGGGCAGGGTCCTCCTACGAGCAGTACTTC.

This clonotype has more than one count but fewer than ten. The chain carries TRBV9 and TRBJ1-2; D possibly corresponds to TRBD1 (5 bases). V was clipped by 4 bases and J by 4 bases, with 20 bases between them. The germline V gene encodes CDR1 SGDLS and CDR2 YYNGEE. The CDR3 loop spans 16 amino acids. CDR3 DNA: TGTGCCAGCAGCCCTACCCCACTGACAGACGTCTATGGCTACACCTTC. Its protein is CASSPTPLTDVYGYTF.

The CDR3 is CATSKLPTGISSYEQYF. The CDR3 nucleotides are TGTGCCACCAGCAAGTTACCGACAGGAATTAGTTCCTACGAGCAGTACTTC. V usage is TRBV15 and J usage is TRBJ2-7, with a tentative D call TRBD1 (6 bases). Trimming stripped 4 bases from V and 1 base from J, with 20 bases between. The CDR3 is 17 residues long. Germline V gene data show CDR1 as LNHNV and CDR2 as YYDKDF (reference sequence).

This clonotype was seen a few times. The rearrangement joins TRBV24-1 to TRBJ1-1; maybe TRBD1 (6 bases). The CDR3 consists of 13 residues. Germline V CDR1 and CDR2: KGHDR, SFDVKD. Trimming shortened V by 7 bases and J by 1 base, and 9 bases separated the two germline ends. The CDR3: CATRRGRNTEAFF. The CDR3 nucleotides read TGTGCCACCAGACGGGGGCGGAACACTGAAGCTTTCTTT.

In this sample, this clonotype turned up a few times. This rearrangement joins TRBV10-2 to TRBJ2-7; 7 bases agree with TRBD2. V trimming: 4 bases; J trimming: 3 bases; junction bases outside the gene matches: 6. The germline V gene has CDR1 WSHSY and CDR2 SAAADI. The CDR3 sequence is 14 residues long. The CDR3 sequence is CASSGGGSGYEQYF. In nucleotides, the CDR3 is TGCGCCAGCAGTGGGGGGGGTTCGGGCTACGAGCAGTACTTC.